This TCR beta chain was recorded in a study of beta chain features in type 1 diabetes. Expressed TCRB transcripts were sequenced because the isolated RNA had all been reverse transcribed beforehand. TCRdb keeps only in-frame clones here, not all; method: immunoSEQ multiplex PCR. The sample has about 620,000 clones; 15% to 17% are singletons. Germline-derived CDR1 and CDR2 are SNHLY and FYNNEI. Trimming took off 1 base at V and 3 bases at J, with 9 bases between the two ends. The CDR3 contains 14 residues. This clone was picked up a small number of times. The sample was naive CD4+ T cells from blood. The rearrangement joins TRBV2 to TRBJ2-5; D is undetermined. The TCR comes from a man aged 18 to 30 in good health. The CDR3 nucleotides read TGTGCCAGCAGTGAAGGCAGCCTAAAAGAGACCCAGTACTTC. Protein product: CASSEGSLKETQYF. Together with reference TRBV2 and TRBJ2-5, the CDR3 gives the full variable domain: EPEVTQTPSHQVTQMGQEVILRCVPISNHLYFYWYRQILGQKVEFLVSFYNNEISEKSEIFDDQFSVERPDGSNFTLKIRSTKLEDSAMYFCASSEGSLKETQYFGPGTRLLVL.